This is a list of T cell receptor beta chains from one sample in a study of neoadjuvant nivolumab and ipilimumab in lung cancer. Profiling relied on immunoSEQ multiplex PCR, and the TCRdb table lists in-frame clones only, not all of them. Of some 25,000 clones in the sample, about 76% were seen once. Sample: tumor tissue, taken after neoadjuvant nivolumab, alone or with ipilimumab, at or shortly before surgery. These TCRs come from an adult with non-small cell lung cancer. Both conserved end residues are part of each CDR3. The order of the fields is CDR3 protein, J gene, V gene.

CDR3aa: CASSLAHRVNTEAFF; j_gene: TRBJ1-1; v_gene: TRBV7-9
CDR3aa: CASSHTGTGAYNEQFF; j_gene: TRBJ2-1; v_gene: TRBV14
CDR3aa: CASSPHGGLTYEQYF; j_gene: TRBJ2-7; v_gene: TRBV7-2
CDR3aa: CASRDRELYNSPLHF; j_gene: TRBJ1-6; v_gene: TRBV6-5
CDR3aa: CASSQQGSGANVLTF; j_gene: TRBJ2-6; v_gene: TRBV4-3
CDR3aa: CASSYGGTDTQYF; j_gene: TRBJ2-3; v_gene: TRBV6-5
CDR3aa: CASSHQGYEQYF; j_gene: TRBJ2-7; v_gene: TRBV4-1
CDR3aa: CASGKDFSGNTIYF; j_gene: TRBJ1-3; v_gene: TRBV6-1
CDR3aa: CASSQGGGYSYNEQFF; j_gene: TRBJ2-1; v_gene: TRBV14
CDR3aa: CASSLGGADTQYF; j_gene: TRBJ2-3; v_gene: TRBV5-1
CDR3aa: CASSTLAGAYTGELFF; j_gene: TRBJ2-2; v_gene: TRBV7-9
CDR3aa: CASTQDGSYEQYF; j_gene: TRBJ2-7; v_gene: TRBV6-5
CDR3aa: CASSYNRNYEQYF; j_gene: TRBJ2-7; v_gene: TRBV7-2
CDR3aa: CASSRTGTNEAFF; j_gene: TRBJ1-1; v_gene: TRBV6-5
CDR3aa: CASSLAGIDTQYF; j_gene: TRBJ2-3; v_gene: TRBV11-3
CDR3aa: CATSSRQGANAYEQYF; j_gene: TRBJ2-7; v_gene: TRBV15
CDR3aa: CASSPGTAQSEQYF; j_gene: TRBJ2-7; v_gene: TRBV18
CDR3aa: CASSLEVGRVRNEQYF; j_gene: TRBJ2-7; v_gene: TRBV11-2
CDR3aa: CASGGTPSYEQYF; j_gene: TRBJ2-7; v_gene: TRBV10-2
CDR3aa: CATQGVQGGGYTF; j_gene: TRBJ1-2; v_gene: TRBV2
CDR3aa: CASSLGSRQAFQETQYF; j_gene: TRBJ2-5; v_gene: TRBV5-1
CDR3aa: CASTSEGDWRIQETQYF; j_gene: TRBJ2-5; v_gene: TRBV5-1
CDR3aa: CSVNDGRSNQPQHF; j_gene: TRBJ1-5; v_gene: TRBV29-1
CDR3aa: CAAGTSGVRPQYF; j_gene: TRBJ2-3; v_gene: TRBV6-5
CDR3aa: CASSGILGVGGYTF; j_gene: TRBJ1-2; v_gene: TRBV11-2
CDR3aa: CASGWQGQETQYF; j_gene: TRBJ2-5; v_gene: TRBV5-4
CDR3aa: CASSLDRGQQETQYF; j_gene: TRBJ2-5; v_gene: TRBV11-2
CDR3aa: CASSLVPRGSYEQYF; j_gene: TRBJ2-7; v_gene: TRBV7-2
CDR3aa: CASSLASRNEQYF; j_gene: TRBJ2-7; v_gene: TRBV5-1